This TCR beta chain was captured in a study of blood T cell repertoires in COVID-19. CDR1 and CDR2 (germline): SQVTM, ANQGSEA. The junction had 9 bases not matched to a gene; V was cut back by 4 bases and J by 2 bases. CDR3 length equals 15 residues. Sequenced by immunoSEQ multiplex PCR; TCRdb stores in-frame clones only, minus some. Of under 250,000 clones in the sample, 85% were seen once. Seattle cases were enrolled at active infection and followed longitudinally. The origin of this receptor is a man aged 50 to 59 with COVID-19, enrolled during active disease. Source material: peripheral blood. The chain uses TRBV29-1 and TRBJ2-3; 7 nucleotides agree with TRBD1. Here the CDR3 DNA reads TGCAGCGTTGTTTTGGGGACAGCTACCACAGATACGCAGTATTTT. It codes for CSVVLGTATTDTQYF.